Listed below are T cell receptor beta chains from one sample, sequenced in a study of blood T cell repertoires in COVID-19. TCRdb keeps only in-frame clones here, not all; method: immunoSEQ multiplex PCR. Of approximately 120,000 clones detected, around 80% appear once; the ten largest clones hold around 4.2%. The specimen sequenced was peripheral blood. The receptors shown here come from a human donor in a cohort sampled during active or convalescent COVID-19. CDR3s include the opening cysteine and the closing phenylalanine or tryptophan. D genes are given only for firm matches. Size is omitted from some rows. Given values are once, few, many or a class for expanded clones.

j_call clone_size v_call d_call cdr3_nt cdr3_aa
TRBJ2-2 NA TRBV5-1 NA TGCGCCAGCAGCTTACAGGGCTCCGGGGAGCTGTTTTTT CASSLQGSGELFF
TRBJ2-3 once TRBV7-9 NA TGTGCCAGCAGCTTAATATCCACAGATACGCAGTATTTT CASSLISTDTQYF
TRBJ2-2 NA TRBV7-3 TRBD2 TGTGCCAGCAGCTTAATAGCGGGCGGCACCGGGGAGCTGTTTTTT CASSLIAGGTGELFF
TRBJ2-1 once TRBV4-3 NA TGCGCCAGCAGCCAAAGCAGGGGCTCCTACAATGAGCAGTTCTTC CASSQSRGSYNEQFF
TRBJ1-1 once TRBV21-1 NA TGTGCCAGCAGCAAAGGGTCCAGATCGAACACTGAAGCTTTCTTT CASSKGSRSNTEAFF
TRBJ2-7 once TRBV27 TRBD2 TGTGCCAGCAGTTTGACTAGCGGGAGATACGAGCAGTACTTC CASSLTSGRYEQYF
TRBJ1-5 NA TRBV27 NA TGTGCCAGCAGTTCCCGACAGGTAGGACAGCCCCAGCATTTT CASSSRQVGQPQHF
TRBJ2-4 NA TRBV6-6 NA TGTGCCAGCAGTAAGATTGGCGGGGTAGCCAAAAACATTCAGTACTTC CASSKIGGVAKNIQYF
TRBJ1-6 NA TRBV9 TRBD1 TGTGCCAGCAGCCCAAGGACAGGCTATAATTCACCCCTCCACTTT CASSPRTGYNSPLHF
TRBJ1-5 NA TRBV6-6 NA TGTGCCCGCGGGGGGCAGGGGTTTCGTAGCAATCAGCCCCAGCATTTT CARGGQGFRSNQPQHF
TRBJ2-1 NA TRBV19 NA TGTGCCAGTAGTCACGTAGGAGGGGGCGCAACAGCTTACAATGAGCAGTTCTTC CASSHVGGGATAYNEQFF
TRBJ1-6 once TRBV28 TRBD1 TGTGCCAGCAGTTTGCGGACAGGGGGCAATAATTCACCCCTCCACTTT CASSLRTGGNNSPLHF
TRBJ1-1 NA TRBV19 NA TGTGCCAGTAGTATCAGGACTCAGAACACTGAAGCTTTCTTT CASSIRTQNTEAFF
TRBJ2-5 NA TRBV20-1 NA TGCAGTGCTAGTCTGGGCAGGGCTAAATTGAAGACCCAGTACTTC CSASLGRAKLKTQYF
TRBJ1-1 NA TRBV5-1 TRBD1 TGCGCCAGCAGCCACGCAGGGGGGAACACTGAAGCTTTCTTT CASSHAGGNTEAFF
TRBJ2-7 NA TRBV29-1 TRBD1 TGCAGCGCCCGCGGGACAGGGGAAAACCCTAGACTGGAGTACTTC CSARGTGENPRLEYF
TRBJ1-2 NA TRBV10-3 NA TGTGCCATCGGGGCCCTCCTCCGGGTGCCCTTATTC CAIGALLRVPLF
TRBJ2-2 few TRBV7-2 TRBD1 TGTGCCAGCACCCGACAGGGGAACACCGGGGAGCTGTTTTTT CASTRQGNTGELFF
TRBJ1-1 NA TRBV6-1 NA TGTGCCAGCAGTGACGGTCTTCGGAGGGGCACTGAAGCTTTCTTT CASSDGLRRGTEAFF
TRBJ2-6 NA TRBV7-8 TRBD2 TGTGCCAGCAGCCCCGGCAGGCGGGGGAGCTCTGGGGCCAACGTCCTGACTTTC CASSPGRRGSSGANVLTF
TRBJ2-1 once TRBV5-1 TRBD2 TGCGCCAGCAGCTCTACCGGGACTAGCGGATTGAATGAGCAGTTCTTC CASSSTGTSGLNEQFF
TRBJ2-7 NA TRBV28 TRBD1 TGTGCCAGCACGGACAGGAGCTCCTACGAGCAGTACTTC CASTDRSSYEQYF
TRBJ2-5 once TRBV4-2 TRBD2 TGTGCCAGCAGCCATACGAGCGGGAGGGCCCGGGAGACCCAGTACTTC CASSHTSGRARETQYF
TRBJ2-3 NA TRBV18 TRBD2 TGTGCCAGCTCACCCGGACTAGCGCTCACAGATACGCAGTATTTT CASSPGLALTDTQYF
TRBJ2-3 few TRBV5-4 TRBD2 TGTGCCAGCAGCCCGGGGAATCGAGCGGGGGGGGCAGATACGCAGTATTTT CASSPGNRAGGADTQYF
TRBJ2-3 NA TRBV9 TRBD2 TGTGCCAGCAGCGTCGGGGGGAAAAGCACAGATACGCAGTATTTT CASSVGGKSTDTQYF
TRBJ2-4 NA TRBV5-1 TRBD1 TGCGCCAGCAGCGCGGACAGGGGTCCGGTAAACATTCAGTACTTC CASSADRGPVNIQYF
TRBJ2-1 once TRBV19 TRBD1 TGTGCCAGTAGTATAGTAGGGGGCATAAGGGATGAGCAGTTCTTC CASSIVGGIRDEQFF
TRBJ2-7 NA TRBV10-3 NA TGTGCCATCAGTGAGTACAGCTACGAGCAGTACTTC CAISEYSYEQYF
TRBJ1-1 once TRBV4-2 NA TGTGCCAGCAGCCAAGAAAGTAGTTCGAACACTGAAGCTTTCTTT CASSQESSSNTEAFF
TRBJ2-1 NA TRBV19 NA TGTGCCAGTAGTGATCACAGGGTCCGCTTGGACAATGAGCAGTTCTTC CASSDHRVRLDNEQFF